This T cell receptor (beta chain) was obtained from a study of T-cell memory formation after mild COVID-19. Study information: Largely, the TCR clusters proved donor specific. Study-wide findings and caveats: Among CD4+ contracting clones, most were CM and EM, and CD8+ ones EMRA. Day 15 to 85 contractors were CD4/CD8 balanced; later expanders leaned CD4+.

The germline gives CDR1 MDHEN, CDR2 SYDVKM. Between the trimmed V and J ends, which lost 8 bases and 6 bases, there was a span of 14 bases. The CDR3 covers 13 residues. A single record per CDR3 protein comes from TCRdb applying MiXCR to the 5' RACE reads. The table shows 290,000 or so distinct CDR3 sequences, with 15% to 20% occurring only once. This clonotype appeared a few times. No antigen is known for it. The TCR comes from a man younger than 35 who had mild COVID-19 (a few samples of this study predate the infection). Cell type and time point are not known. Sequencing was carried out using PBMCs or a T cell subset sorted from them (not recorded which). This sequence joins TRBV28 and TRBJ1-3, with D possibly TRBD1 on 6 matching bases. CDR3 sequence: CASGSGGQNTIYF. The DNA for the CDR3 is TGTGCCAGCGGGAGTGGGGGACAAAACACCATATATTTT.